The 6 T cell receptor beta chains in this list originate from one sample, sequenced in a study of shared clonotypes between healthy human individuals. The method was immunoSEQ multiplex PCR; TCRdb's version includes in-frame clones alone and lacks a portion of them. Of 2 million to 3 million clones listed, approximately 94% are singletons. Sequencing was done on a sample of naive CD4+ T cells from PBMCs. The subset is: CD45RA+ positively selected. These TCRs come from a man aged 18 to 29 in good health. Some clones in this sample may be carry-over from other donors' samples.

Remarks on this clone: The junction departs from the called germline gene at one end, perhaps through a read error. The genes are TRBV27 and TRBJ2-1, with D perhaps TRBD1 (5 bases). The CDR3 covers 17 residues. CDR1 is MNHEY and CDR2 is SMNVEV in the germline V gene (reference sequence). The CDR3 DNA sequence: TGTGCCAGCAGTTTACGGTCGGGTTTACGGCTAGGGGATGAGCGGTTCTTC. Residues: CASSLRSGLRLGDERFF.

The chain carries TRBV11-1 and TRBJ2-3; TRBD2 aligns across 9 bases. The CDR3 covers 16 residues. V shed 3 bases and J 0 bases; nucleotides not matched to a gene: 4. Germline CDR1 SGHAT, CDR2 FQDESV (reference sequence). CDR3 residues: CASSLVAGASTDTQYF. Here the CDR3 DNA reads TGTGCCAGCAGCTTGGTAGCGGGAGCTAGCACAGATACGCAGTATTTT. The complete variable domain, with remaining parts taken from reference TRBV11-1 and TRBJ2-3, reads EAEVAQSPRYKITEKSQAVAFWCDPISGHATLYWYRQILGQGPELLVQFQDESVVDDSQLPKDRFSAERLKGVDSTLKIQPAELGDSAMYLCASSLVAGASTDTQYFGPGTRLTVL.

The chain recombines TRBV5-1 with TRBJ2-2; TRBD1 matches at 7 bases. Germline CDR1 SGHRS, CDR2 YFSETQ. The CDR3 is 16 residues long. V lost 0 bases, J lost 6 bases, and 8 bases stayed unmatched. DNA for the CDR3: TGCGCCAGCAGCTTGGTTTGGCAGGGGGATTCCGGGGAGCTGTTTTTT. Its translation is CASSLVWQGDSGELFF.

The chain joins TRBV28 to TRBJ1-3; D gene uncertain. V was clipped by 2 bases and J by 6 bases, with 11 bases between them. This CDR3 has 14 residues. Germline loops: CDR1 MDHEN, CDR2 SYDVKM. CDR3 sequence: CASSLRPTINTIYF. For the CDR3, the DNA is TGTGCCAGCAGTTTACGCCCGACTATAAACACCATATATTTT.

The chain links TRBV5-4 to TRBJ2-6; no clear D gene. The CDR3 has 16 amino acids. V gave up 2 bases and J gave up 0 bases, with 9 bases separating them. In germline, CDR1 is SGHNT, CDR2 YYREEE (reference sequence). The DNA for the CDR3 is TGTGCCAGCAGCTTACCACAGAGCTCTGGGGCCAACGTCCTGACTTTC. It specifies CASSLPQSSGANVLTF.

The chain employs TRBV19 and TRBJ2-7; TRBD2 aligns across 13 bases. Unmatched junction bases numbered 6, after V lost 9 bases and J lost 4 bases. Germline CDR1 LNHDA, CDR2 SQIVND (reference sequence). The CDR3 covers 14 residues. DNA for the CDR3: TGTGCCAGCCGGGAGACTAGCGGGAGGTACGAGCAGTACTTC. It specifies CASRETSGRYEQYF.